This T cell receptor (beta chain) appears in the sequencing data of a study of shared clonotypes between healthy human individuals. Study outcomes and limitations: When compared with the clonotypes that were shared by all four sorted-subset donors, the non-shared clonotypes turned out to have lower generation probabilities. Among donors, the sharing of clonotypes was expected to be influenced by sequencing depth.

CD45RA+ naive and CD45RA-negative memory subsets were separated from CD4+ cells. In the original processing: With immunoSEQ giving junction-only sequences and no quality scores, filtering differed. Only in-frame clones appear in the TCRdb table, and some are missing; sequencing was by immunoSEQ multiplex PCR. V and J calls and clone size come straight from that table; D and trimming were deduced from the DNA. The sample contains some 200,000 clones, about 65% of which appear only once. Germline lookup yields CDR1 SEHNR and CDR2 FQNEAQ (reference sequence). The CDR3 spans 14 residues. Trimming shortened V by 6 bases and J by 1 base, and 12 bases separated the two germline ends. This clone was picked up a small number of times. What it binds is not known.

The sample was memory CD4+ T cells sorted from blood. Described subset: CD45RA-negative fraction. The chain uses TRBV7-9 and TRBJ2-5, with D tentatively TRBD2 (6 bases). The TCR originated in a man aged 25 to 45 in good health. CDR3: CASRRGASQETQYF. For the CDR3, the DNA is TGTGCCAGCAGGCGGGGAGCGAGCCAAGAGACCCAGTACTTC.